This TCR beta chain was retrieved from a study of CD8+ T cells in alopecia areata. The wider study: Patients in the treated group were given tofacitinib by mouth, 5 to 10 mg twice a day. Study observations and caveats: Many expanded lesional clones stayed in scalp and blood while on tofacitinib. Only a single nonresponder existed, so baseline CD8+ expansion links stay unclear.

This CDR3 is 13 amino acids long. Deletions cut 6 bases from V and 0 bases from J, with 10 bases between. The germline V gene has CDR1 SGHDT and CDR2 YYEEEE. The treatment here: oral pan-JAK inhibitor, 5-10 mg twice daily. In the case of this clone: Its antigen remains unknown.

After isolation, RNA underwent reverse transcription to generate cDNA as the sequencing template. Repertoires were generated with immunoSEQ multiplex PCR, while TCRdb's copy carries only in-frame clones and drops some. Among around 140,000 clones listed, around 50% were seen once. The rearrangement links TRBV5-6 to TRBJ2-7, with D possibly being TRBD2 (5 bases). Here the sequenced sample was CD8+ T cells sorted from blood, taken at week 4, from a patient treated with tofacitinib. The receptor's source is a human donor with alopecia areata. In DNA, the CDR3 is TGTGCCAGCAACCTCGGGGTCTCCTACGAGCAGTACTTC. Residues: CASNLGVSYEQYF.